The 5 T cell receptor beta chains given below trace back to one sample, sequenced in a study of T cells in localized non-small cell lung cancer. TCRdb's table, derived via immunoSEQ multiplex PCR, lists solely in-frame clones and lacks some. The data hold 25,000 to 30,000 clones, with approximately 90% observed a single time. Sample: peripheral blood, taken before any cancer treatment. The receptors here all came from a woman aged 18 to 55 with stage I lung adenocarcinoma.

This chain connects TRBV23-1 to TRBJ1-5; D unclear. TRBV23-1 is flagged as an ORF with uncertain function. The V end lost 3 bases, the J end lost 0 bases, and 18 bases lay between the germline ends. This CDR3 is built from 18 residues. Written as DNA, the CDR3 is TGCGCCAGCAGTCACCCCGACACGAAAAAGTATAGCAATCAGCCCCAGCATTTT. Encoded protein: CASSHPDTKKYSNQPQHF.

The chain joins TRBV27 to TRBJ2-6, with D hard to call. The CDR3 sequence is 14 residues long. Trimming pared 8 bases from V and 1 base from J, leaving 9 bases between. Per germline, CDR1 MNHEY and CDR2 SMNVEV (reference sequence). CDR3 nucleotide sequence: TGTGCCAGCCGCGAGCTGTCTGGGGCCAACGTCCTGACTTTC. Translating it yields CASRELSGANVLTF.

The chain has TRBV9 and TRBJ2-1; 9 positions match TRBD2. Looked up from germline, CDR1 is SGDLS and CDR2 is YYNGEE. This CDR3 comprises 16 residues. V trimming: 7 bases; J trimming: 5 bases; junction bases outside the gene matches: 13. The CDR3 spells CASGGEREVRNNEQFF. The CDR3 DNA follows: TGTGCCAGCGGAGGCGAGCGGGAGGTACGGAACAATGAGCAGTTCTTC.

This chain links TRBV2 with TRBJ1-4; D gene uncertain. V lost 8 bases to trimming and J lost 0 bases, with 13 bases between them. Germline V gives CDR1 SNHLY, CDR2 FYNNEI. This CDR3 contains 15 residues. For the CDR3, the DNA is TGTGCCAGCCAAAGGACTTTCACAACTAATGAAAAACTGTTTTTT. It translates to CASQRTFTTNEKLFF.

This rearrangement joins TRBV6-5 to TRBJ2-7; D is unclear. Per the germline V gene, CDR1 is MNHEY and CDR2 is SVGAGI. The CDR3 extends over 14 amino acids. Between the trimmed V and J ends, which lost 2 bases and 3 bases, there was a span of 11 bases. The CDR3 spells CASSYALRVYEQYF. The CDR3 DNA is TGTGCCAGCAGTTACGCCCTAAGGGTCTACGAGCAGTACTTC.